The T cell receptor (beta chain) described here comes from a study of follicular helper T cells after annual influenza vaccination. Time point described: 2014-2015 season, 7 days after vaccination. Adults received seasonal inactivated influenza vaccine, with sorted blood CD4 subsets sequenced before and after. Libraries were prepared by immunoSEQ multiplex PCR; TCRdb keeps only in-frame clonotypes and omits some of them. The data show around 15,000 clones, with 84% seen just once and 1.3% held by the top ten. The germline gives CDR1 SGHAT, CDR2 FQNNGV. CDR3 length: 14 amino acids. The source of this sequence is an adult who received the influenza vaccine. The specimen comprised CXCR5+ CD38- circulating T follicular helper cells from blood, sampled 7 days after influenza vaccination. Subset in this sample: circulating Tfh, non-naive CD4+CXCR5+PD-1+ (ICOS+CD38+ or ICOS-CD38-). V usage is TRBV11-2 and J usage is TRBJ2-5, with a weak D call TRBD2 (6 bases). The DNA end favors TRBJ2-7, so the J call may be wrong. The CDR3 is CASSSGTYTYEQYF. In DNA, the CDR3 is TGTGCCAGCAGCTCCGGGACTTATACCTACGAGCAGTACTTC.